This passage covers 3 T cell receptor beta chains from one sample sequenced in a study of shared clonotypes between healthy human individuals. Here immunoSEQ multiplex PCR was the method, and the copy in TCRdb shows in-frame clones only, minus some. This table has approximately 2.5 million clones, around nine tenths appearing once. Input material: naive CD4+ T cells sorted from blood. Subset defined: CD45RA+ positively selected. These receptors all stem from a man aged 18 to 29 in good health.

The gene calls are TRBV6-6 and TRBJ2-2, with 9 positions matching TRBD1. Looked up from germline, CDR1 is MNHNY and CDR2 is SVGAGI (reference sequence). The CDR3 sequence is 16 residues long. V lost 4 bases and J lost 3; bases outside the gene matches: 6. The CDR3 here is CASSLRGQGHTGELFF. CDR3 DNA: TGTGCCAGCAGTTTACGGGGACAGGGACACACCGGGGAGCTGTTTTTT.

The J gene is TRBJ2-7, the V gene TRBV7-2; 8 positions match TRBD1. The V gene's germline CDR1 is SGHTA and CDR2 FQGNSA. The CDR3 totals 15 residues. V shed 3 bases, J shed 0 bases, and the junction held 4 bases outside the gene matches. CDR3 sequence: CASSFDRGFSYEQYF. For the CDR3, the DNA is TGTGCCAGCAGCTTTGACAGGGGATTCTCCTACGAGCAGTACTTC.

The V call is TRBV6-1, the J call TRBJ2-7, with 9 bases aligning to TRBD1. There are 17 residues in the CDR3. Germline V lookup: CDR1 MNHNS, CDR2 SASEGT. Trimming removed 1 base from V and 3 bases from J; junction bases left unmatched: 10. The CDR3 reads CASSEGTGEKGIYEQYF. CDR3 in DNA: TGTGCCAGCAGTGAAGGGACAGGGGAAAAGGGAATCTACGAGCAGTACTTC.